The present entry profiles one T cell receptor beta chain with its context. Its antigen is unknown. Using immunoSEQ multiplex PCR, the repertoire was profiled, and TCRdb retains in-frame clones only, with some absent. The table records roughly 490,000 clones, around three quarters of them present only once. This entry comes from a study of shared clonotypes between healthy human individuals. Study conclusions and caveats: Investigators collected only blood, and repertoires in tissues likely differ.

Donors, healthy HIV-negative adults, lacked recent acute infections or vaccinations. Germline loops: CDR1 SNHLY, CDR2 FYNNEI. The CDR3 totals 14 residues. Trimming took off 2 bases at V and 0 bases at J, with 5 bases between the two ends. Sample: PBMCs. The TCR comes from a woman aged 40 to 49 in good health. Some clones in this sample may be carry-over from other donors' samples. J is TRBJ2-1 and V is TRBV2, with D hard to call. CDR3 in DNA: TGTGCCAGCAGTGAACTGTCCTCCTACAATGAGCAGTTCTTC. It specifies CASSELSSYNEQFF.